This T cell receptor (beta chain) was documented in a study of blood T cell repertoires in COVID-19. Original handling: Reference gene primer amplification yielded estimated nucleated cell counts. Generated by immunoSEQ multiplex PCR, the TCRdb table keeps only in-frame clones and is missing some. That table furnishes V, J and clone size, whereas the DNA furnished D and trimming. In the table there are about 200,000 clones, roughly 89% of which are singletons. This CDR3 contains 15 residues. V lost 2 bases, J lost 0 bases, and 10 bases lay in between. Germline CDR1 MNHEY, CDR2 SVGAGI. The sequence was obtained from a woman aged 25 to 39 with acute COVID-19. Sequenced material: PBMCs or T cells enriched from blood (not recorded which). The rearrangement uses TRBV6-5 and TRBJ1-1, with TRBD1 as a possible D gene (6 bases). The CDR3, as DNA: TGTGCCAGCAGTTACGACAGGTCCATGAACACTGAAGCTTTCTTT. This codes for CASSYDRSMNTEAFF.